This T cell receptor (beta chain) was profiled in a study of blood T cell repertoires in COVID-19. Study-level information: Both acute and convalescent COVID-19 samples were obtained from the United States, Italy and Spain. The analysed material was cDNA or gDNA that came from T cells, B-cell-depleted T cells, or PBMCs.

Germline CDR1 KGHDR, CDR2 SFDVKD. The germline V and J ends were trimmed by 5 bases and 5 bases, with 12 bases remaining between them. The CDR3 covers 14 residues. Data came from immunoSEQ multiplex PCR; TCRdb stores just in-frame clones and leaves some out. Of about 83,000 clones in the sample, 86% were seen once. The gene calls are TRBV24-1 and TRBJ2-1, with TRBD2 as a possible D gene (5 bases). The source of this sequence is a woman older than 75 in a cohort sampled during active or convalescent COVID-19. Input material: peripheral blood. The DNA of the CDR3 is TGTGCCACCAGTGCAATGGGGAGAGACAATGAGCAGTTCTTC. Its translation: CATSAMGRDNEQFF.